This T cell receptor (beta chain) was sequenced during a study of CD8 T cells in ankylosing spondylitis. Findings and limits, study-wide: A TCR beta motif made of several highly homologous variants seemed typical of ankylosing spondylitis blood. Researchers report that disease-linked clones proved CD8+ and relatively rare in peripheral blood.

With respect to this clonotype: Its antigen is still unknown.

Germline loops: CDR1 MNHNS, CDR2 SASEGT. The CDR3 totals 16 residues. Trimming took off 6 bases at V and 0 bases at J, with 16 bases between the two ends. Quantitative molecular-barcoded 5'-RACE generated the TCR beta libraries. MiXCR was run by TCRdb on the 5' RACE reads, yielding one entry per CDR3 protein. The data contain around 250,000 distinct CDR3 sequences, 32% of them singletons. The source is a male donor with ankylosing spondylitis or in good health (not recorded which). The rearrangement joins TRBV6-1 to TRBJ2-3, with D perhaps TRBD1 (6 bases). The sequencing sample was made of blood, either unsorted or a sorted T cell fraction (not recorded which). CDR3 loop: CASSRGQSSSTDTQYF. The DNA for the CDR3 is TGTGCCAGCAGCCGCGGACAGAGCTCTAGCACAGATACGCAGTATTTT.